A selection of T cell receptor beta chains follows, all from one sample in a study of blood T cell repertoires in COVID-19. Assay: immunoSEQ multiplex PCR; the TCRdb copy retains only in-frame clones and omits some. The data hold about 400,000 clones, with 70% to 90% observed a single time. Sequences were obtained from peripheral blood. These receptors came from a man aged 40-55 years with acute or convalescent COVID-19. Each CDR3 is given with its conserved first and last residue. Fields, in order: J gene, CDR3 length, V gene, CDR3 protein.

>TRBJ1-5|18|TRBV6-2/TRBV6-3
CASSYQMEQGTSNQPQHF
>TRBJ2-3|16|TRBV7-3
CASSLRLAGIDDTQYF
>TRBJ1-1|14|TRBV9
CASRPGTGNTEAFF
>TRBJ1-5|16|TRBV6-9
CASSYVAGPPPRAQHF
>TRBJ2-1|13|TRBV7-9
CASSLIVFYEQFF
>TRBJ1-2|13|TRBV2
CASSGQMQNGYTF
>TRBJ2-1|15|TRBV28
CASSSGTSFLMGQFF
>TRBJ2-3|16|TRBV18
CASSPGTSGGADTQYF
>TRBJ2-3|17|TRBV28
CASSSPTSGGAVDTQYF
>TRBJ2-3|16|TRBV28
CASSETSGGLVDTQYF
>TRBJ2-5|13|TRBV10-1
CASAIAGSETQYF
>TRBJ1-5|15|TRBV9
CASSVGGQSNQPQHF
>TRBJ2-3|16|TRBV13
CASSPRTSGRTDTQYF
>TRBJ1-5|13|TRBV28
CASRRGLDQPQHF
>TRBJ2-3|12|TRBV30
CAWAPRESRQYF
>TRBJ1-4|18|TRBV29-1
CSVEGVPGQGVTNEKLFF
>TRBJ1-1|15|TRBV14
CASSQAGGGNTEAFF
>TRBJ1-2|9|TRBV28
CATGMGYTF
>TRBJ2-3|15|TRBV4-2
CASSGTSGSVDTQYF
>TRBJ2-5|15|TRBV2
CASSEARTGTKTQYF
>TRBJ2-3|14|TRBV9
CASSVDGEGPTQYF
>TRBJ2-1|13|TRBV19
CASSIIAGYEQFF
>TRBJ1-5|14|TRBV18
CASSQGADNQPQHF
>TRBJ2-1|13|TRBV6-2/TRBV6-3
CASSPQGAGEQFF
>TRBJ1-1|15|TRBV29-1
CSVDWEGLTNTEAFF
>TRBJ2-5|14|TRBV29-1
CSVEDLWEQETQYF
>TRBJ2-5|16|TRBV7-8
CASSHGRDSDKETQYF
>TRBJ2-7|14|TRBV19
CASSTGRASYEQYF
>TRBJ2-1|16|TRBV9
CASSVIAGGYYNEQFF
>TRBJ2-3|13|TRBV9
CASSVASADTQYF
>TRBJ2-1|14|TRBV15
CATSRERVRGEQFF
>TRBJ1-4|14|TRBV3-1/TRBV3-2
CASSIFTGTEKLFF
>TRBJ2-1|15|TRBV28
CASNSGGQGFREQFF
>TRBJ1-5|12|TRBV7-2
CASSLVNQPQHF
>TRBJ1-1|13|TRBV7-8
CASSQGVRTEAFF
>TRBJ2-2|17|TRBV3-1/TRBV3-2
CASTHGGKLGNTGELFF
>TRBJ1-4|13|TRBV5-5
CASSLAWTEKLFF
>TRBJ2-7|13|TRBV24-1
CATSDSRDYEQYF
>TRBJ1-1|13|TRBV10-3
CAISGTVNTEAFF
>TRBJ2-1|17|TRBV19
CASSMRTGDLSYNEQFF
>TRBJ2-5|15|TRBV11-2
CASSYERGVQETQYF
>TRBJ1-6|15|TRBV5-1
CASSYRDSIGSPLHF
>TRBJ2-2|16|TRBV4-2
CASSQGGGMNTGELFF
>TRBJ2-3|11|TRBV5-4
CASSLQDTQYF
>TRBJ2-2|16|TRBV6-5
CASSYPTGGNTGELFF
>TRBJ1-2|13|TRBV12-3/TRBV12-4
CASSLGAGNGYTF
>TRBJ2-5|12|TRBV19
CASSFLRETQYF
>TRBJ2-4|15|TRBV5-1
CASSSGTGGKNIQYF
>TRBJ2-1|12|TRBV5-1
CASSPSGDEQFF
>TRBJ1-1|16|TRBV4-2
CASSQDPQGALNRAFF
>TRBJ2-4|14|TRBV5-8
CASSFTGFVNIQYF
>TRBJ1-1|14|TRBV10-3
CAISELSVGAEAFF
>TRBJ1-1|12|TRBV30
CAGQGGDTEAFF
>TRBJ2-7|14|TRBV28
CASSLVLDRVQQYF
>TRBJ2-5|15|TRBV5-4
CASSAGSYYQETQYF
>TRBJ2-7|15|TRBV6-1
CASSELGTGNHEQYF
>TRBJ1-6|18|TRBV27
CASRRPGTGSSYNSPLHF
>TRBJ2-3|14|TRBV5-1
CASALQVSTDTQYF